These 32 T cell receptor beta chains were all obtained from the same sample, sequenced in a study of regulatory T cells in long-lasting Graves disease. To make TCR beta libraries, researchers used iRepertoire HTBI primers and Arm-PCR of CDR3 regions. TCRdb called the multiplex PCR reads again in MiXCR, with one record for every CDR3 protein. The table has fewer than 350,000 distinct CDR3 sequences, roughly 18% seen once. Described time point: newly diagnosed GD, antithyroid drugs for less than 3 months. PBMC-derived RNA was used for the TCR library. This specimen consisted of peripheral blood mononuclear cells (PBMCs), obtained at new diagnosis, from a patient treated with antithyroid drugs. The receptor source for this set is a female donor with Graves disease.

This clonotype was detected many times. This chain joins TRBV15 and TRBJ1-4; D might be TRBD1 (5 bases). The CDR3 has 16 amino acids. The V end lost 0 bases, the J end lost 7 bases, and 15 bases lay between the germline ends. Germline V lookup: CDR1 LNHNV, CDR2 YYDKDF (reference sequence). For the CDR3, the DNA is TGTGCCACCAGCAGAGATCGGGCCAGGGTTCCTGAAAAACTGTTTTTT. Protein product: CATSRDRARVPEKLFF.

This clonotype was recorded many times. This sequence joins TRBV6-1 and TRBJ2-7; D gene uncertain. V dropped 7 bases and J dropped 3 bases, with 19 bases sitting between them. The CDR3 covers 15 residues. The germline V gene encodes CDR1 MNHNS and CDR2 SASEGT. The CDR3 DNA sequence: TGTGCCAGCAATGAGTACTCTGGGCGGATCTACGAGCAGTACTTC. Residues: CASNEYSGRIYEQYF.

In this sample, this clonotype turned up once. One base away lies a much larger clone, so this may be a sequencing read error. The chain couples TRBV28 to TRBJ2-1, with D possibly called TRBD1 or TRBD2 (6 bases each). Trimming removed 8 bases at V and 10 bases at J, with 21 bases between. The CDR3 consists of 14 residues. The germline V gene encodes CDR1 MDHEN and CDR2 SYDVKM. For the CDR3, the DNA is TGTGCCAGCGTGGGGGGCCCGCCGACCTACGAGCAGTTCTTC. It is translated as CASVGGPPTYEQFF.

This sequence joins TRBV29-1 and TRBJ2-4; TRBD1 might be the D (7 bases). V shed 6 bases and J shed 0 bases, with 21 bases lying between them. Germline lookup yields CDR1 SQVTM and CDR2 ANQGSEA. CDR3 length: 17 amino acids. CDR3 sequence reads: CSVEGAPRELAKNIQYF. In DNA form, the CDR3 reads TGCAGCGTGGAGGGGGCCCCCCGGGAACTAGCCAAAAACATTCAGTACTTC.

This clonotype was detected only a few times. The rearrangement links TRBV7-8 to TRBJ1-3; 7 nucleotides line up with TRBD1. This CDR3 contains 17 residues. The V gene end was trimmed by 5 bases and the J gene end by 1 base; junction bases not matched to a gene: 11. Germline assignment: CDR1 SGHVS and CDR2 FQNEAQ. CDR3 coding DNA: TGTGCCAGCAGCCTACGACAGGGCCGGGGATCTGGAAACACCATATATTTT. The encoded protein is CASSLRQGRGSGNTIYF.

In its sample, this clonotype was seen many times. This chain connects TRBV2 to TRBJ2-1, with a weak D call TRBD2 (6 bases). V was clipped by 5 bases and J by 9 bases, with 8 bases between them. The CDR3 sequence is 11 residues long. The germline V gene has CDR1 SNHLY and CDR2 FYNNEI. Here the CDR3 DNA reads TGTGCCAGCAGTAGGAGGGGTGAGCAGTTCTTC. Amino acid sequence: CASSRRGEQFF. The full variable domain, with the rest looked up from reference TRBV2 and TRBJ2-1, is EPEVTQTPSHQVTQMGQEVILRCVPISNHLYFYWYRQILGQKVEFLVSFYNNEISEKSEIFDDQFSVERPDGSNFTLKIRSTKLEDSAMYFCASSRRGEQFFGPGTRLTVL.

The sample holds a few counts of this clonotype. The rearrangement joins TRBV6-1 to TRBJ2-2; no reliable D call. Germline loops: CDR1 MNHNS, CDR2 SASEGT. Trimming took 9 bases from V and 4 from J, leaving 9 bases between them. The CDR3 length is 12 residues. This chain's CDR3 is CASSTGTGELFF. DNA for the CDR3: TGTGCCAGTTCAACGGGCACCGGGGAGCTGTTTTTT.

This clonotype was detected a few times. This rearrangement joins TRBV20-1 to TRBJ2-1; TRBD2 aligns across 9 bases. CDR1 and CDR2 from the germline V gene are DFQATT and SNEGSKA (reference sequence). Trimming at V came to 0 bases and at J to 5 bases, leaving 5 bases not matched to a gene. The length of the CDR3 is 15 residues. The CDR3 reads CSARDSGRSHNEQFF. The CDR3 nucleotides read TGCAGTGCTAGAGATAGCGGGAGAAGCCACAATGAGCAGTTCTTC.

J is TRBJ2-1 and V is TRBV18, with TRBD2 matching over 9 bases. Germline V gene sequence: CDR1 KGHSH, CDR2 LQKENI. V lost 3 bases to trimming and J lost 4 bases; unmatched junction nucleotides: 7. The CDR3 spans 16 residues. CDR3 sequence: CASSPVTSGPYNEQFF. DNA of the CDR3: TGTGCCAGCTCACCGGTCACTAGCGGGCCGTACAATGAGCAGTTCTTC.

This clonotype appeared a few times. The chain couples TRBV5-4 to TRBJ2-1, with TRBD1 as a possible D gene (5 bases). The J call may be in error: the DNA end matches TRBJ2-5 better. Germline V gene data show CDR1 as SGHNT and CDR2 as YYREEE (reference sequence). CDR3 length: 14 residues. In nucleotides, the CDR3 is TGTGCCAGCAGCTTGCAGGGCGCACAAGAGACCCAGTACTTC. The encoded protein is CASSLQGAQETQYF.

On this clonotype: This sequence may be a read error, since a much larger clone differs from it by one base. The CDR3 sequence: CASRLTVGSNTGELFF. Written as DNA, the CDR3 is TGTGCCAGCAGGCTAACAGTGGGCTCCAACACCGGGGAGCTGTTTTTT. This chain links TRBV2 with TRBJ2-2; D unclear. V dropped 6 bases and J dropped 2 bases, with 16 bases sitting between them. Per the germline V gene, CDR1 is SNHLY and CDR2 is FYNNEI. The CDR3 spans 16 residues.

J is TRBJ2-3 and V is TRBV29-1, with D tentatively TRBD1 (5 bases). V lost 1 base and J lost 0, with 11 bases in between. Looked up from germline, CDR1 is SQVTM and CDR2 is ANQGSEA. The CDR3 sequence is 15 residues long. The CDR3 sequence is CSVEGSAGSTDTQYF. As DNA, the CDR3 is TGCAGCGTTGAAGGTTCGGCAGGGAGCACAGATACGCAGTATTTT.

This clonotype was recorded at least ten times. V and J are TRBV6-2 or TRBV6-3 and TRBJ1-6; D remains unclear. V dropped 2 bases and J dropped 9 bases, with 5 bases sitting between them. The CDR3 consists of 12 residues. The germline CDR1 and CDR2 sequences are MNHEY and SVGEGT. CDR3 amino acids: CASSYESSPLHF. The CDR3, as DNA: TGTGCCAGCAGTTACGAGAGTTCACCCCTCCACTTT.

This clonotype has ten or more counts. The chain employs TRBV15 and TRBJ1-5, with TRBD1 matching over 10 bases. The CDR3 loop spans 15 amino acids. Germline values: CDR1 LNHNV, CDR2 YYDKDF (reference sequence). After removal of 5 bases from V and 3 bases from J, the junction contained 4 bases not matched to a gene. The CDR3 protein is CATSVDRGTNQPQHF. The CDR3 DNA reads TGTGCCACCAGCGTGGACAGGGGGACCAATCAGCCCCAGCATTTT.

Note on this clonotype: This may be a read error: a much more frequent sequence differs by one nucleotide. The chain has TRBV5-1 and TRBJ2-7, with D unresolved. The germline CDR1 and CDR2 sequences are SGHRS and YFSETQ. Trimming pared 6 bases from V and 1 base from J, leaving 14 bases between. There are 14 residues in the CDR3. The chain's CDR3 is CASNSAGSSYEQYF. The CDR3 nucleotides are TGCGCCAGCAACTCCGCTGGGTCTTCCTACGAGCAGTACTTC.

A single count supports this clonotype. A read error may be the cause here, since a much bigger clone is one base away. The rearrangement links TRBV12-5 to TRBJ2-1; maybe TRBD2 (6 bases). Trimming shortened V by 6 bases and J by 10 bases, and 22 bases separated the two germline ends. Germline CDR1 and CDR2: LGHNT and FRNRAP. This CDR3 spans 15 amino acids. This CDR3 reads CASGPGGADPYEQFF. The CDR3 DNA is TGTGCTAGTGGCCCCGGGGGAGCGGACCCCTACGAGCAGTTCTTC.

CDR3 residues: CASRQGEGYNEQFF. The CDR3 nucleotides are TGTGCCAGCAGACAGGGCGAAGGATACAATGAGCAGTTCTTC. This chain links TRBV2 with TRBJ2-1; a possible D gene is TRBD1 (6 bases). The length of the CDR3 is 14 residues. CDR1 is SNHLY and CDR2 is FYNNEI in the germline V gene. V lost 6 bases and J lost 4, with 13 bases in between.

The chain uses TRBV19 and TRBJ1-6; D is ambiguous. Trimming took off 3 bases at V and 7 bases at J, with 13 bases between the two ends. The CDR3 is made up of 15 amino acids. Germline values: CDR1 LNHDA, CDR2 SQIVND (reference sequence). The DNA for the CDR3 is TGTGCCAGTAGTATCGAAAGATCCCCGAATTCACCCCTCCACTTT. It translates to CASSIERSPNSPLHF. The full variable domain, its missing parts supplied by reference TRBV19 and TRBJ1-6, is DGGITQSPKYLFRKEGQNVTLSCEQNLNHDAMYWYRQDPGQGLRLIYYSQIVNDFQKGDIAEGYSVSREKKESFPLTVTSAQKNPTAFYLCASSIERSPNSPLHFGNGTRLTVT.

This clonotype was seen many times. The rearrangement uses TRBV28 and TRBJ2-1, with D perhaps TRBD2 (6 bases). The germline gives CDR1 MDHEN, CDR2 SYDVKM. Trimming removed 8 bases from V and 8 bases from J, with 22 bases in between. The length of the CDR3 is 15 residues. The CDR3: CASGPRDLGVDEQFF. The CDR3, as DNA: TGTGCCAGCGGCCCTCGGGACTTAGGGGTGGATGAGCAGTTCTTC.

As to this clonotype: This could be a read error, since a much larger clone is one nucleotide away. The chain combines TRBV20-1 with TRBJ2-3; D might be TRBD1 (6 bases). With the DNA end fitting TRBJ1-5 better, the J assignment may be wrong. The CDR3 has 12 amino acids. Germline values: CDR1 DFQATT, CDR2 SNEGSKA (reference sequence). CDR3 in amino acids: CSGGGGTDTQHF. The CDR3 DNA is TGCAGTGGGGGGGGGGGCACAGATACGCAGCATTTT.

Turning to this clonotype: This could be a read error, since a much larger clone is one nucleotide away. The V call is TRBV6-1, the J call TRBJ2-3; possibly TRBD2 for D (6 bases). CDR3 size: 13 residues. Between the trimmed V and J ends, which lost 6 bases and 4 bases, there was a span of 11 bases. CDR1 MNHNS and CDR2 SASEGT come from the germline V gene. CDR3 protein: CASRSSSADTQYF. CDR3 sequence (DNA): TGTGCCAGCAGAAGCTCTAGCGCAGATACGCAGTATTTT.

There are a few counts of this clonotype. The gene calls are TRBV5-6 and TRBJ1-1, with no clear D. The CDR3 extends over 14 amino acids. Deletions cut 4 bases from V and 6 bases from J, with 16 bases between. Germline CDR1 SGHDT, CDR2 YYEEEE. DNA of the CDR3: TGTGCCAGCAGCACTATCCGGGTTCCGTCTGAAGCTTTCTTT. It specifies CASSTIRVPSEAFF.

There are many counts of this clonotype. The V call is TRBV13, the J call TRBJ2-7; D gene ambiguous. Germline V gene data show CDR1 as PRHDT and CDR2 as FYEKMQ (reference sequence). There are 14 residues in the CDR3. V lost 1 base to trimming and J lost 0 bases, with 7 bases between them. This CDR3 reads CASSLEADSYEQYF. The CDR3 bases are TGTGCCAGCAGCTTAGAGGCCGACTCCTACGAGCAGTACTTC.

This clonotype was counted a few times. CDR3 loop: CAWRGGARSYTF. Here the CDR3 DNA reads TGTGCCTGGAGAGGGGGCGCCCGATCCTACACCTTC. The J gene is TRBJ1-2, the V gene TRBV30; 7 bases align to TRBD1. The CDR3 sequence is 12 residues long. V gave up 3 bases and J gave up 10 bases; unmatched junction bases: 8. Germline CDR1 GTSNPN, CDR2 SVGIG (reference sequence).

This CDR3 reads CASSYVDATGELFF. CDR3 nucleotides: TGTGCCAGCAGTTATGTCGATGCGACCGGGGAGCTGTTTTTT. This chain links TRBV6-2 or TRBV6-3 with TRBJ2-2; D not resolved. The V and J ends lost 3 bases and 5 bases respectively, with 10 bases between them. The CDR3 is 14 amino acids. CDR1 MNHEY and CDR2 SVGEGT come from the germline V gene.

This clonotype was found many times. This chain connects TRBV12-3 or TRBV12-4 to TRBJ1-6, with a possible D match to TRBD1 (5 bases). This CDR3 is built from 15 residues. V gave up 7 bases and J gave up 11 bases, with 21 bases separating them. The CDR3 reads CASTSKDSNRAPLHF. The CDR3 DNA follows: TGTGCCAGCACGAGCAAAGACAGCAATAGGGCACCCCTCCACTTT.

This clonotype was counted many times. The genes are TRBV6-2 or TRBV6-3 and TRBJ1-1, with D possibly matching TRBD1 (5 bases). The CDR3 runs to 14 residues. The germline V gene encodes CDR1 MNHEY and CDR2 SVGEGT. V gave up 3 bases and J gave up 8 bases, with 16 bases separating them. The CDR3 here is CASSYLLTATEAFF. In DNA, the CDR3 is TGTGCCAGCAGTTATCTTCTGACAGCAACGGAAGCTTTCTTT.

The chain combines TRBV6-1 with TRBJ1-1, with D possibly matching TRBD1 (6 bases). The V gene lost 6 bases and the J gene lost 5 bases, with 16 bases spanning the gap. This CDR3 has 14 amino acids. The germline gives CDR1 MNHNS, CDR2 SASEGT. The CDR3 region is CASRLAGEGTEAFF. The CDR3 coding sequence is TGTGCCAGCAGACTCGCAGGGGAGGGGACTGAAGCTTTCTTT.

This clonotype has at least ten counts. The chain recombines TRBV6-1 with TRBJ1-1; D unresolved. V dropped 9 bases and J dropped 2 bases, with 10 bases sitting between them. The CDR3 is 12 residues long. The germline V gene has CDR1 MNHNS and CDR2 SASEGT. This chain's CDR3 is CASIESNTEAFF. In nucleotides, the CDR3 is TGTGCCAGTATAGAAAGTAACACTGAAGCTTTCTTT.

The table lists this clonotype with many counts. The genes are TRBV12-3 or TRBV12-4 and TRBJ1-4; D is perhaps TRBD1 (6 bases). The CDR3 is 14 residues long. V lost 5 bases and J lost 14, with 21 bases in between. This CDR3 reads CASSPGHPAFGLFF. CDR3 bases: TGTGCCAGCAGTCCGGGACACCCTGCATTTGGTCTGTTTTTT.

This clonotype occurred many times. Here the CDR3 reads CASSVTQASQYNEQFF. CDR3 DNA: TGTGCCAGCAGTGTAACACAGGCCTCGCAATACAATGAGCAGTTCTTC. The chain combines TRBV25-1 with TRBJ2-1, with D tentatively TRBD1 (5 bases). The CDR3 length is 16 residues. Trimming took 4 bases from V and 4 from J, leaving 17 bases between them. Germline CDR1 and CDR2: MGHDK and SYGVNS.

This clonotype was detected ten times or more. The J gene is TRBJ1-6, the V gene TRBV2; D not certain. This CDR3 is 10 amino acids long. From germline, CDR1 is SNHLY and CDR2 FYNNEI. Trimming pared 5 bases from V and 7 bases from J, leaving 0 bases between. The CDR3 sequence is CASSNSPLHF. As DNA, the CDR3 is TGTGCCAGCAGTAATTCACCCCTCCACTTT.